A selection of T cell receptor beta chains follows, all from one sample in a study of long-term antiretroviral therapy in people with HIV. This table comes from immunoSEQ multiplex PCR, and its TCRdb copy is limited to in-frame clones, with some not included. The sample holds about 32,000 clones, 80% to 90% seen once. The material was unsorted PBMCs, obtained 2.2 years after starting antiretroviral therapy. The receptors here all came from a man aged 18 to 30 with HIV. The CDR3 runs from the conserved cysteine through the conserved F or W. The order of the fields is D gene, V gene, J gene, clone size, CDR3 protein, CDR3 DNA. A D gene is named only where the DNA matches it firmly. Size tells how often a clone was seen (once, few, many) or the class of an expanded clone, and some rows leave it out.

D gene: TRBD1
V gene: TRBV7-2
J gene: TRBJ1-2
clone size: NA
CDR3 protein: CASSSAGGGGYTF
CDR3 DNA: TGTGCCAGCAGCTCCGCAGGGGGCGGGGGCTACACCTTC

D gene: NA
V gene: TRBV5-6
J gene: TRBJ2-3
clone size: NA
CDR3 protein: CASSLEDRDTQYF
CDR3 DNA: TGTGCCAGCAGCTTGGAGGACAGAGATACGCAGTATTTT

D gene: TRBD2
V gene: TRBV5-6
J gene: TRBJ2-1
clone size: NA
CDR3 protein: CASSLAREGNEQFF
CDR3 DNA: TGTGCCAGCAGCTTGGCCAGGGAGGGGAATGAGCAGTTCTTC

D gene: NA
V gene: TRBV6-1
J gene: TRBJ2-3
clone size: NA
CDR3 protein: CASKGSSTDTQYF
CDR3 DNA: TGTGCCAGCAAGGGATCCAGCACAGATACGCAGTATTTT

D gene: TRBD2
V gene: TRBV19
J gene: TRBJ2-7
clone size: NA
CDR3 protein: CASSGGALEQYF
CDR3 DNA: TGTGCCAGTAGCGGGGGGGCCCTCGAGCAGTACTTC

D gene: TRBD2
V gene: TRBV7-9
J gene: TRBJ2-1
clone size: NA
CDR3 protein: CASSLAGGYYNEQFF
CDR3 DNA: TGTGCCAGCAGCCTAGCGGGAGGGTACTACAATGAGCAGTTCTTC

D gene: NA
V gene: TRBV27
J gene: TRBJ2-7
clone size: NA
CDR3 protein: CASSLFAQDYEQYF
CDR3 DNA: TGTGCCAGCAGTTTATTCGCACAGGACTACGAGCAGTACTTC

D gene: NA
V gene: TRBV5-4
J gene: TRBJ2-1
clone size: NA
CDR3 protein: CASSPRGPYEQFF
CDR3 DNA: TGTGCCAGCAGCCCTCGGGGGCCATATGAGCAGTTCTTC

D gene: NA
V gene: TRBV9
J gene: TRBJ2-2
clone size: NA
CDR3 protein: CASSLRTGSTGELFF
CDR3 DNA: TGTGCCAGCAGCCTCAGGACGGGGAGCACCGGGGAGCTGTTTTTT

D gene: TRBD2
V gene: TRBV4-1
J gene: TRBJ2-3
clone size: NA
CDR3 protein: CASSQILAGGTDTQYF
CDR3 DNA: TGCGCCAGCAGCCAAATACTAGCGGGGGGCACAGATACGCAGTATTTT

D gene: NA
V gene: TRBV11-2
J gene: TRBJ2-2
clone size: NA
CDR3 protein: CASSFLGELFF
CDR3 DNA: TGTGCCAGCAGCTTTCTCGGGGAGCTGTTTTTT

D gene: TRBD2
V gene: TRBV27
J gene: TRBJ2-1
clone size: few
CDR3 protein: CASSPGLVRNEQFF
CDR3 DNA: TGTGCCAGCAGTCCAGGACTAGTCCGCAATGAGCAGTTCTTC

D gene: NA
V gene: TRBV2
J gene: TRBJ1-2
clone size: NA
CDR3 protein: CASTNGVPSYGYTF
CDR3 DNA: TGTGCCAGCACCAACGGGGTCCCCTCCTATGGCTACACCTTC

D gene: NA
V gene: TRBV19
J gene: TRBJ1-1
clone size: NA
CDR3 protein: CASSVQGPRTEAFF
CDR3 DNA: TGTGCCAGTAGTGTGCAGGGTCCAAGAACTGAAGCTTTCTTT

D gene: TRBD2
V gene: TRBV7-2
J gene: TRBJ2-7
clone size: once
CDR3 protein: CASSPRGQGGLAGAYEQYF
CDR3 DNA: TGTGCCAGCAGCCCTAGGGGTCAGGGAGGTCTGGCGGGAGCCTACGAGCAGTACTTC

D gene: NA
V gene: TRBV7-9
J gene: TRBJ1-2
clone size: NA
CDR3 protein: CASSLAETANYGYTF
CDR3 DNA: TGTGCCAGCAGCTTAGCGGAGACAGCTAACTATGGCTACACCTTC

D gene: NA
V gene: TRBV5-4
J gene: TRBJ1-1
clone size: NA
CDR3 protein: CASTGGGLNTEAFF
CDR3 DNA: TGTGCCAGCACGGGGGGCGGTTTGAACACTGAAGCTTTCTTT

D gene: TRBD1
V gene: TRBV18
J gene: TRBJ2-7
clone size: NA
CDR3 protein: CASSPAGQGYEQYF
CDR3 DNA: TGTGCCAGCTCACCAGCAGGACAGGGCTACGAGCAGTACTTC

D gene: NA
V gene: TRBV7-3
J gene: TRBJ1-2
clone size: NA
CDR3 protein: CASSFRQNYGYTF
CDR3 DNA: TGTGCCAGCAGCTTTCGACAGAACTATGGCTACACCTTC

D gene: TRBD2
V gene: TRBV5-6
J gene: TRBJ2-2
clone size: once
CDR3 protein: CASSYGLADTGELFF
CDR3 DNA: TGTGCCAGCAGCTACGGACTAGCGGACACCGGGGAGCTGTTTTTT

D gene: NA
V gene: TRBV30
J gene: TRBJ2-2
clone size: NA
CDR3 protein: CAWSIGTPNTGELFF
CDR3 DNA: TGTGCCTGGAGTATTGGGACACCGAACACCGGGGAGCTGTTTTTT

D gene: NA
V gene: TRBV9
J gene: TRBJ1-2
clone size: once
CDR3 protein: CASSVGQGIGPYGYTF
CDR3 DNA: TGTGCCAGCAGCGTAGGGCAGGGAATAGGCCCGTATGGCTACACCTTC

D gene: NA
V gene: TRBV6-5
J gene: TRBJ1-2
clone size: NA
CDR3 protein: CASSYSIGGRYGYTF
CDR3 DNA: TGTGCCAGCAGTTACTCGATTGGTGGGCGGTATGGCTACACCTTC

D gene: NA
V gene: TRBV19
J gene: TRBJ2-3
clone size: NA
CDR3 protein: CASSIGDRHTDTQYF
CDR3 DNA: TGTGCCAGTAGTATCGGCGACCGCCACACAGATACGCAGTATTTT

D gene: TRBD2
V gene: TRBV5-5
J gene: TRBJ2-7
clone size: NA
CDR3 protein: CASSAGLAAYEQYF
CDR3 DNA: TGTGCCAGCAGCGCGGGACTAGCGGCCTACGAGCAGTACTTC

D gene: NA
V gene: TRBV5-1
J gene: TRBJ1-2
clone size: once
CDR3 protein: CASSLDLDGYTF
CDR3 DNA: TGCGCCAGCAGCTTGGACCTGGATGGCTACACCTTC

D gene: TRBD1
V gene: TRBV7-8
J gene: TRBJ1-1
clone size: NA
CDR3 protein: CASSLQGALEAFF
CDR3 DNA: TGTGCCAGCAGCTTACAGGGGGCTCTTGAAGCTTTCTTT

D gene: TRBD2
V gene: TRBV6-6
J gene: TRBJ2-3
clone size: NA
CDR3 protein: CAISGDTDTQYF
CDR3 DNA: TGTGCCATTAGCGGGGACACAGATACGCAGTATTTT